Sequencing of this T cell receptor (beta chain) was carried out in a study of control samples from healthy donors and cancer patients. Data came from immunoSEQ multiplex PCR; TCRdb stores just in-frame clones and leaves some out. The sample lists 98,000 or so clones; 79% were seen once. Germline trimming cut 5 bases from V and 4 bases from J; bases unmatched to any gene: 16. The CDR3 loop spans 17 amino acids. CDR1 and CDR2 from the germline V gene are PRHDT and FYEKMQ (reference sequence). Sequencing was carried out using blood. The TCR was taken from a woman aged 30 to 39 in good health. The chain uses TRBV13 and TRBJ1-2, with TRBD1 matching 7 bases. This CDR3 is CASSLSNYRGRSYGYTF. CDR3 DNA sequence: TGTGCCAGCAGCCTATCTAATTACAGGGGTAGGAGCTATGGCTACACCTTC.